These 22 T cell receptor beta chains originate from one sample sequenced in a study of blood T cell repertoires in COVID-19. Produced via immunoSEQ multiplex PCR; TCRdb's table is partial and in-frame only. The table includes about 140,000 clones, 86% detected once. Sequenced: peripheral blood. The receptors stem from a woman aged 60-70 years with acute or convalescent COVID-19.

This chain connects TRBV4-1 to TRBJ2-3, with 10 positions matching TRBD2. The CDR3 contains 16 residues. After removal of 4 bases from V and 5 bases from J, the junction contained 9 bases not matched to a gene. Germline V gene sequence: CDR1 MGHRA, CDR2 YSYEKL. The CDR3 DNA reads TGCGCCAGCAGCCCCGAGTGGAGCGGGGGGGTAGATACGCAGTATTTT. Residues: CASSPEWSGGVDTQYF.

The chain carries TRBV7-3 and TRBJ2-6, with TRBD1 matching 7 bases. V was pared by 5 bases and J by 2 bases, with 9 bases of the junction left unmatched. CDR1 and CDR2 (germline): SGHTA, FQGTGA. The CDR3 runs to 17 residues. The chain's CDR3 is CASSDRAGSAGANVLTF. The DNA for the CDR3 is TGTGCCAGCAGCGACAGGGCAGGGAGCGCTGGGGCCAACGTCCTGACTTTC.

This clone occurred once. The chain is built from TRBV21-1 and TRBJ2-1; the table's TRBD1 call for D was not verified on the DNA. TRBV21-1 is reported as a pseudogene. There are 12 residues in the CDR3. CDR3 coding DNA: TGTGCCAGCAGGGGAAGGGGGAATGAGCAGTTCTTC. Protein sequence: CASRGRGNEQFF.

The rearrangement links TRBV6-6 to TRBJ1-1; 8 bases line up with TRBD1. J gave up 3 bases and V 7 bases, and 7 bases lay outside the gene matches. Germline CDR1 and CDR2: MNHNY and SVGAGI (reference sequence). CDR3 size: 14 residues. The CDR3 sequence is CASTLQGADTEAFF. The CDR3 nucleotides are TGTGCCAGCACACTTCAGGGGGCGGACACTGAAGCTTTCTTT.

The chain uses TRBV12-3 or TRBV12-4 and TRBJ2-7; possibly TRBD2 for D (6 bases). This CDR3 has 13 residues. Trimming shortened V by 3 bases and J by 2 bases, and 8 bases separated the two germline ends. CDR3 in amino acids: CASSLLATYEQYF. The DNA of the CDR3 is TGTGCCAGCAGTTTGCTAGCGACCTACGAGCAGTACTTC.

This clone was seen a handful of times. The V call is TRBV5-1, the J call TRBJ2-3, with 10 nucleotides matching TRBD2. The CDR3 consists of 15 residues. CDR1 SGHRS and CDR2 YFSETQ come from the germline V gene. The V segment lost 2 bases and the J segment 1 base; nucleotides outside the gene matches: 1. CDR3 in amino acids: CASSLGTSGTDTQYF. The CDR3, as DNA: TGCGCCAGCAGCTTAGGGACTAGCGGCACAGATACGCAGTATTTT.

The CDR3 DNA reads as TGTGCCAGCAGCGAACTAGCGGGGGGGGCCCCTCATGAGCAGTTCTTC. Translation: CASSELAGGAPHEQFF. The rearrangement joins TRBV9 to TRBJ2-1; 13 nucleotides agree with TRBD2. The CDR3 totals 16 residues. CDR1 and CDR2 (germline): SGDLS, YYNGEE. J gave up 8 bases and V 3 bases, and 8 bases lay outside the gene matches.

The V call is TRBV9, the J call TRBJ2-5, with 9 bases aligning to TRBD2. The CDR3 is made up of 16 amino acids. The V gene end was trimmed by 4 bases and the J gene end by 2 bases; junction bases not matched to a gene: 9. The germline V gene has CDR1 SGDLS and CDR2 YYNGEE. CDR3 sequence reads: CASSTWGLAQQETQYF. As DNA, the CDR3 is TGTGCCAGCAGCACGTGGGGACTAGCCCAGCAAGAGACCCAGTACTTC.

The chain joins TRBV11-3 to TRBJ2-1, with TRBD2 identical over 12 bases. Germline V gene data show CDR1 as SGHNT and CDR2 as YENEEA. After removal of 6 bases from V and 8 bases from J, the junction contained 11 bases not matched to a gene. The length of the CDR3 is 16 residues. The CDR3 reads CASRPSPGLAGDEQFF. The CDR3 DNA reads as TGTGCCAGCAGACCTTCCCCGGGACTAGCGGGCGATGAGCAGTTCTTC. Combining the CDR3 with reference TRBV11-3 and TRBJ2-1 gives the whole variable domain EAGVVQSPRYKIIEKKQPVAFWCNPISGHNTLYWYLQNLGQGPELLIRYENEEAVDDSQLPKDRFSAERLKGVDSTLKIQPAELGDSAVYLCASRPSPGLAGDEQFFGPGTRLTVL.

The J gene is TRBJ2-3, the V gene TRBV6-2 or TRBV6-3; 7 nucleotides match TRBD2. The CDR3 has 14 amino acids. Germline V gene sequence: CDR1 MNHEY, CDR2 SVGEGT. After removal of 1 base from V and 5 bases from J, the junction contained 3 bases not matched to a gene. For the CDR3, the DNA is TGTGCCAGCAGTTACTGGACGGGGGGAGATACGCAGTATTTT. Translated: CASSYWTGGDTQYF.

The chain is built from TRBV6-5 and TRBJ1-6, with D perhaps TRBD1 (6 bases). Germline CDR1 is MNHEY and CDR2 is SVGAGI. The V gene lost 5 bases and the J gene lost 2 bases, with 10 bases spanning the gap. The length of the CDR3 is 15 residues. The CDR3 region is CASSHQGTYNSPLHF. The CDR3 DNA is TGTGCCAGCAGTCACCAGGGGACCTATAATTCACCCCTCCACTTT.

The rearrangement joins TRBV18 to TRBJ2-7, with 10 bases identical to TRBD1. The junction had 8 bases not matched to a gene; V was cut back by 6 bases and J by 6 bases. Germline V gene lookup returns CDR1 KGHSH and CDR2 LQKENI. This CDR3 spans 14 amino acids. CDR3 residues: CASSQRDRGSEQYF. CDR3 bases: TGTGCCAGCTCCCAACGGGACAGGGGCTCCGAGCAGTACTTC.

This rearrangement joins TRBV30 to TRBJ1-1, with D perhaps matching TRBD1 (5 bases). V shed 5 bases and J shed 10 bases, with 23 bases lying between them. Germline values: CDR1 GTSNPN, CDR2 SVGIG (reference sequence). This CDR3 contains 14 residues. The CDR3 sequence is CAWGTGPGGGGAFF. CDR3 nucleotides: TGTGCCTGGGGGACCGGGCCCGGGGGTGGCGGAGCTTTCTTT.

This clone was counted a few times. The gene calls are TRBV7-8 and TRBJ2-2; the D is unclear. With 2 bases removed from V and 1 base from J, the gap between germline ends came to 5 bases. Germline CDR1 SGHVS, CDR2 FQNEAQ. The CDR3 consists of 14 residues. CDR3 sequence: CASSLRGNTGELFF. Here the CDR3 DNA reads TGTGCCAGCAGCTTACGAGGGAACACCGGGGAGCTGTTTTTT.

This clone was counted a single time. The chain uses TRBV11-2 and TRBJ2-6; D call uncertain. V lost 1 base, J lost 4 bases, and 5 bases lay in between. Germline V gives CDR1 SGHAT, CDR2 FQNNGV. The CDR3 contains 14 residues. CDR3 amino acids: CASSLVSGANVLTF. CDR3 coding DNA: TGTGCCAGCAGCTTAGTGTCAGGGGCCAACGTCCTGACTTTC.

The chain uses TRBV18 and TRBJ1-1; D is uncertain. The CDR3 spans 13 residues. Germline V CDR1 and CDR2: KGHSH, LQKENI. Trimming took off 5 bases at V and 7 bases at J, with 14 bases between the two ends. The DNA for the CDR3 is TGTGCCAGCTCAGCCCAATACTCTGGTGAAGCTTTCTTT. This codes for CASSAQYSGEAFF.

This chain links TRBV27 with TRBJ2-2; D is possibly TRBD1 (6 bases). The CDR3 has 15 amino acids. Germline CDR1 reads MNHEY; CDR2 reads SMNVEV (reference sequence). Trimming removed 5 bases at V and 6 bases at J, with 16 bases between. The CDR3: CASSDGQFEAGELFF. Written as DNA, the CDR3 is TGTGCCAGCAGTGACGGACAGTTTGAGGCCGGGGAGCTGTTTTTT.

The chain links TRBV5-6 to TRBJ1-5; D is perhaps TRBD1 (6 bases). The ends were cut back, 2 bases at V and 3 bases at J, with 12 bases in the middle. The CDR3 length is 15 residues. Germline V gene sequence: CDR1 SGHDT, CDR2 YYEEEE. The CDR3 sequence: CASSFTGTHNQPQHF. The CDR3 nucleotides read TGTGCCAGCAGCTTTACAGGGACCCACAATCAGCCCCAGCATTTT.

The V and J genes are TRBV5-6 and TRBJ1-2; 8 bases map to TRBD1. The J segment lost 4 bases and the V segment lost 3 bases, leaving 20 bases of the junction unmatched. The length of the CDR3 is 19 residues. The V gene's germline CDR1 is SGHDT and CDR2 YYEEEE. CDR3 sequence reads: CASSSRRGYRDRSSYGYTF. The DNA for the CDR3 is TGTGCCAGCAGCTCCCGCAGGGGCTACCGGGACAGGTCTAGCTATGGCTACACCTTC.

The V and J genes are TRBV5-1 and TRBJ2-7; TRBD2 matches at 7 bases. Germline values: CDR1 SGHRS, CDR2 YFSETQ. CDR3 size: 15 residues. V shed 1 base and J 0 bases; nucleotides not matched to a gene: 4. The CDR3 DNA follows: TGCGCCAGCAGCTTGTCGCGGGGGTTCTCCTACGAGCAGTACTTC. Translation: CASSLSRGFSYEQYF.

The rearrangement joins TRBV5-1 to TRBJ1-2; D gene unclear. This CDR3 is 16 amino acids long. The ends were cut back, 0 bases at V and 0 bases at J, with 12 bases in the middle. Germline assignment: CDR1 SGHRS and CDR2 YFSETQ. DNA for the CDR3: TGCGCCAGCAGCTTGGGTCTAGGAATATCTAACTATGGCTACACCTTC. Protein sequence: CASSLGLGISNYGYTF.

The chain combines TRBV19 with TRBJ1-5; D call uncertain. The CDR3 consists of 11 residues. Looked up from germline, CDR1 is LNHDA and CDR2 is SQIVND (reference sequence). The ends were cut back, 3 bases at V and 9 bases at J, with 6 bases in the middle. The DNA of the CDR3 is TGTGCCAGTAGTATTCGGTGGCCCCAGCATTTT. It yields the protein CASSIRWPQHF.